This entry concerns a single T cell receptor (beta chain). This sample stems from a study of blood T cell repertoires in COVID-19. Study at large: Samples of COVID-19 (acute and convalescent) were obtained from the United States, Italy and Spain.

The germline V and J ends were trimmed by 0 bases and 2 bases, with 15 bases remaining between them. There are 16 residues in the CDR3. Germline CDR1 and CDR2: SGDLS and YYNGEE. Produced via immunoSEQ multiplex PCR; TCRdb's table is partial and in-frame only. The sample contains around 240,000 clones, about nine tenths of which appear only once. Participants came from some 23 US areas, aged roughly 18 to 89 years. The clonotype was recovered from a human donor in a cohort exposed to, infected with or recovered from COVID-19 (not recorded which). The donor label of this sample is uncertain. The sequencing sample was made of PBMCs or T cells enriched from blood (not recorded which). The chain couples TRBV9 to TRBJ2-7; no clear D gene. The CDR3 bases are TGTGCCAGCAGCGTAGGGGTTTTGGGCAGGCCCTACGAGCAGTACTTC. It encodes CASSVGVLGRPYEQYF.